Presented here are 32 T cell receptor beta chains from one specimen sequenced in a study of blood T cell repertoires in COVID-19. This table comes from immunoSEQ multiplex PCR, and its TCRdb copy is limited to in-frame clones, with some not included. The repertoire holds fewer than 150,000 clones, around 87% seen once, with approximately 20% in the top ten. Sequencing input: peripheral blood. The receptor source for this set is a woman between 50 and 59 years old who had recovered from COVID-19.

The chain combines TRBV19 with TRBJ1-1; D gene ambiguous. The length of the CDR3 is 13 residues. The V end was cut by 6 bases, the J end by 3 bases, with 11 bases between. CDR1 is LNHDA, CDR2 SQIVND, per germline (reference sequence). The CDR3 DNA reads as TGTGCCAGTAGGTTTTTTTCGGACACTGAAGCTTTCTTT. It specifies CASRFFSDTEAFF. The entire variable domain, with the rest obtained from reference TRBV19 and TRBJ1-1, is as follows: DGGITQSPKYLFRKEGQNVTLSCEQNLNHDAMYWYRQDPGQGLRLIYYSQIVNDFQKGDIAEGYSVSREKKESFPLTVTSAQKNPTAFYLCASRFFSDTEAFFGQGTRLTVV.

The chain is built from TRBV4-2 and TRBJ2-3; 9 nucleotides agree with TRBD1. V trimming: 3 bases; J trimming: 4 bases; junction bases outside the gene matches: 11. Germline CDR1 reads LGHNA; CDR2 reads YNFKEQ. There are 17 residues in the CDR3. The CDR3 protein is CASSHGRTGENADTQYF. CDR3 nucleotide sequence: TGTGCCAGCAGCCACGGACGGACAGGGGAGAACGCAGATACGCAGTATTTT.

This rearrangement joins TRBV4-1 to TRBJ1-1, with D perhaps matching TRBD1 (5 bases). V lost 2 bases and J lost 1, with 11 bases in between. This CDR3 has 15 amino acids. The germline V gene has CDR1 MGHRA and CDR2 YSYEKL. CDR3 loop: CASSQYVTGNTEAFF. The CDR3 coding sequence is TGCGCCAGCAGCCAATATGTAACAGGGAACACTGAAGCTTTCTTT.

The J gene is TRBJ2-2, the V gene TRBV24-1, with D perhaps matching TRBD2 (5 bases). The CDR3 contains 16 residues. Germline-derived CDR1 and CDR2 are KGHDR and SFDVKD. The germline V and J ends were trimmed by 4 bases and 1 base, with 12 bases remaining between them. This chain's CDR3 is CATSDPRRENTGELFF. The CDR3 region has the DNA TGTGCCACCAGTGACCCCAGACGGGAGAACACCGGGGAGCTGTTTTTT.

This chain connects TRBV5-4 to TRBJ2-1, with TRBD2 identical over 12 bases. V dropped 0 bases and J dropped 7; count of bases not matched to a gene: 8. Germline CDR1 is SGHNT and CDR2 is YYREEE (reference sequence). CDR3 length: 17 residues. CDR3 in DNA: TGTGCCAGCAGCTTGGAGGCTAGCGGGAGGGGCAGGAATGAGCAGTTCTTC. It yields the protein CASSLEASGRGRNEQFF.

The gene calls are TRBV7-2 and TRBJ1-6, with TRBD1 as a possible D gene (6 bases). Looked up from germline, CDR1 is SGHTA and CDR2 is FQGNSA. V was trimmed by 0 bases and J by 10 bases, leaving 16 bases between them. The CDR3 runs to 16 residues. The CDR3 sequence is CASSLAHTDRHSPLHF. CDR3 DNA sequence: TGTGCCAGCAGCTTAGCCCACACCGACAGGCACTCACCCCTCCACTTT.

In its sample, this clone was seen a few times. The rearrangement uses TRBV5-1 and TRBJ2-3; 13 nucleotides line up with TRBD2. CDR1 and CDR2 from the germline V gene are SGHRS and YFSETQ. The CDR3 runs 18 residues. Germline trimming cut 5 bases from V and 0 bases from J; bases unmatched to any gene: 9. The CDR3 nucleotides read TGCGCCAGCAGACAAACTAGCGGGGGGGCTTCTAGCACAGATACGCAGTATTTT. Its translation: CASRQTSGGASSTDTQYF.

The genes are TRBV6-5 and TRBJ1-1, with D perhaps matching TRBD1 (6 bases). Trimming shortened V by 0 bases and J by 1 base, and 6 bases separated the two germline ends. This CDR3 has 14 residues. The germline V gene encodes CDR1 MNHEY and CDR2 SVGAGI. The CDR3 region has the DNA TGTGCCAGCAGTTACTCGACAGGGAACACTGAAGCTTTCTTT. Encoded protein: CASSYSTGNTEAFF.

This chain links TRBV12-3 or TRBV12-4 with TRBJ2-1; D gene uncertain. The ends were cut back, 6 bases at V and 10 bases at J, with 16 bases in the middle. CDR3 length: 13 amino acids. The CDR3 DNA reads TGTGCCAGCAGCCGAGACTTCTTCGGGGAGCAGTTCTTC. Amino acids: CASSRDFFGEQFF.

Here the CDR3 reads CASSSTGSTDTQYF. The CDR3 DNA reads TGCGCCAGCAGCTCCACAGGGAGCACAGATACGCAGTATTTT. The V call is TRBV5-1, the J call TRBJ2-3; TRBD1 might be the D (6 bases). V shed 3 bases and J shed 0 bases, with 8 bases lying between them. CDR1 is SGHRS and CDR2 is YFSETQ in the germline V gene. There are 14 residues in the CDR3.

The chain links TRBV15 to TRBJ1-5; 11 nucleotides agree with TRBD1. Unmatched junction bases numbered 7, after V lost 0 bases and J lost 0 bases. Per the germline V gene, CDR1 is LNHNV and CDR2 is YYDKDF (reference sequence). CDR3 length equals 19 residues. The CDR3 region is CATSRDRGQGALSNQPQHF. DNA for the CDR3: TGTGCCACCAGCAGAGATCGAGGACAGGGGGCGCTTAGCAATCAGCCCCAGCATTTT.

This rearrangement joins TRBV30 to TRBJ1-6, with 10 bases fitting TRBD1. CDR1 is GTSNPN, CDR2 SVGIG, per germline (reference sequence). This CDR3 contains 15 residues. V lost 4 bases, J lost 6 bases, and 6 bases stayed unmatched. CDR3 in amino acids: CAWNPGQGFNSPLHF. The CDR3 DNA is TGTGCCTGGAACCCGGGACAGGGGTTTAATTCACCCCTCCACTTT.

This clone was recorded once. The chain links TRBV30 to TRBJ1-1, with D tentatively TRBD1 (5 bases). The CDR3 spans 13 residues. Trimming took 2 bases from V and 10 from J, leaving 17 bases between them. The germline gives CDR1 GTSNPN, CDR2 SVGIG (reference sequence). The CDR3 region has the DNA TGTGCCTGGAGTCTAGAACTGGGGCCTGGAGCTTTCTTT. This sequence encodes CAWSLELGPGAFF.

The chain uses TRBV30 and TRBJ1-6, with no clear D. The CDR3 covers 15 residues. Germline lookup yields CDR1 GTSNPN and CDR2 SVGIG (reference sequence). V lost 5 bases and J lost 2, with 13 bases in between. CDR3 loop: CAWCSIDTYNSPLHF. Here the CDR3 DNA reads TGTGCCTGGTGTTCAATTGACACCTATAATTCACCCCTCCACTTT.

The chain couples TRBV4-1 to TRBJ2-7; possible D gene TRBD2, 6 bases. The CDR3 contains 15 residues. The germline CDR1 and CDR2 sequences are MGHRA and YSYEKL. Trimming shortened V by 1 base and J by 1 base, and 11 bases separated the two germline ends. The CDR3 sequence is CASSQGGLASYEQYF. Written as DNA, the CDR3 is TGCGCCAGCAGCCAAGGCGGGCTAGCGTCCTACGAGCAGTACTTC.

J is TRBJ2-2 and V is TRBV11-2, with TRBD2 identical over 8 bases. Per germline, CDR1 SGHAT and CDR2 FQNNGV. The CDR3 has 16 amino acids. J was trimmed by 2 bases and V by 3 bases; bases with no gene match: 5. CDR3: CASSFVSGANTGELFF. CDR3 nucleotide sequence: TGTGCCAGCAGCTTTGTTAGCGGGGCTAACACCGGGGAGCTGTTTTTT.

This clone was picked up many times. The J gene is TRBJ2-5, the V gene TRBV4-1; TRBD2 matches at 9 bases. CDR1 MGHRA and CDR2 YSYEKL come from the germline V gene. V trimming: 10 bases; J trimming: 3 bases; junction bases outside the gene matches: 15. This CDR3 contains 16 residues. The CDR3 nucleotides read TGCGCCACCTCTCAACGGGGGATAGCGGGGGAAGAGACCCAGTACTTC. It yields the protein CATSQRGIAGEETQYF.

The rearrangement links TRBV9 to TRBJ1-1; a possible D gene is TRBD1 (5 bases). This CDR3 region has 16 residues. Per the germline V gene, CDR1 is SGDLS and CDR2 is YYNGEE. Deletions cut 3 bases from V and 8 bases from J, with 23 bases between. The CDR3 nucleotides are TGTGCCAGCAGCGCCCCTCCACAGGTCTCCTTTACGGAAGCTTTCTTT. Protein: CASSAPPQVSFTEAFF.

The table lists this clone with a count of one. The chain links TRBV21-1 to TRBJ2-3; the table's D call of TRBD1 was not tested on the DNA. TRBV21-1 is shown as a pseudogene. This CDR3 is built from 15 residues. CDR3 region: CASSNRDRGPDTQYF. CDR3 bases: TGTGCCAGCAGCAACCGGGACAGGGGACCAGATACGCAGTATTTT.

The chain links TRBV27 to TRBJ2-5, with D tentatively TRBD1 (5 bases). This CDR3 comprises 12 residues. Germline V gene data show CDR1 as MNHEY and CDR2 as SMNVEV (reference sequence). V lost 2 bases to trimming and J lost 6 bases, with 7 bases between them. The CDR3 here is CASSLRGQTQYF. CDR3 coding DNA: TGTGCCAGCAGTTTAAGGGGTCAGACCCAGTACTTC.

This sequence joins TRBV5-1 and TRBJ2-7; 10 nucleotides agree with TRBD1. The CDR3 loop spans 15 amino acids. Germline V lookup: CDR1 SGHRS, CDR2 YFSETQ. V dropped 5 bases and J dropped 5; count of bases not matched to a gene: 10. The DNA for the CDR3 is TGCGCCAGCAGGTCCGGGACAGGGGAATTCCACGAGCAGTACTTC. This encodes CASRSGTGEFHEQYF.

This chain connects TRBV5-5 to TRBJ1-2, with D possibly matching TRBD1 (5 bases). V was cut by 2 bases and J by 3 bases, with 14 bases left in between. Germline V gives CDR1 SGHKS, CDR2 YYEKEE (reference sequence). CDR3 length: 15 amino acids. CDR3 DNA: TGTGCCAGCAGCTTTAGTCCTTCGGGGGACTATGGCTACACCTTC. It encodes CASSFSPSGDYGYTF. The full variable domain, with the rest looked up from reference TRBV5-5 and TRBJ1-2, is DAGVTQSPTHLIKTRGQQVTLRCSPISGHKSVSWYQQVLGQGPQFIFQYYEKEERGRGNFPDRFSARQFPNYSSELNVNALLLGDSALYLCASSFSPSGDYGYTFGSGTRLTVV.

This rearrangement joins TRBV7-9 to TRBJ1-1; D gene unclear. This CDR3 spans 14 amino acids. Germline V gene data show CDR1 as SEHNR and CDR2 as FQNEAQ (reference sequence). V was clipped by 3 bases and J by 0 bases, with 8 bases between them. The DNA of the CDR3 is TGTGCCAGCAGCTTGTCCTCCGTGAACACTGAAGCTTTCTTT. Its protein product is CASSLSSVNTEAFF. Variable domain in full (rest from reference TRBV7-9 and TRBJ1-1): DTGVSQNPRHKITKRGQNVTFRCDPISEHNRLYWYRQTLGQGPEFLTYFQNEAQLEKSRLLSDRFSAERPKGSFSTLEIQRTEQGDSAMYLCASSLSSVNTEAFFGQGTRLTVV.

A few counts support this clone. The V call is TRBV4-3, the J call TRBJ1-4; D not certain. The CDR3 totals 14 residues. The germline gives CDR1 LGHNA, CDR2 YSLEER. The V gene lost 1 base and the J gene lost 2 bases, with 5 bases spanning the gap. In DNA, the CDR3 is TGCGCCAGCAGCCAAGTTTCGACTAATGAAAAACTGTTTTTT. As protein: CASSQVSTNEKLFF.

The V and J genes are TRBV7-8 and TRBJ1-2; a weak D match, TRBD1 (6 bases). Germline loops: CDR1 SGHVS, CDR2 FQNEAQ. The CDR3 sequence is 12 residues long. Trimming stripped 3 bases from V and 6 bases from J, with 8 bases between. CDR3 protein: CASSFSGDGYTF. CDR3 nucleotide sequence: TGTGCCAGCAGCTTTTCAGGGGATGGCTACACCTTC.

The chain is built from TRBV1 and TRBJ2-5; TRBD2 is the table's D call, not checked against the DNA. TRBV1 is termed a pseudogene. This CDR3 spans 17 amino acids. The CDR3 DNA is TGCACCAGCAGCCAGACACAACCTTTGCGGGCCCAAGAGACCCAGTACTTC. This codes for CTSSQTQPLRAQETQYF.

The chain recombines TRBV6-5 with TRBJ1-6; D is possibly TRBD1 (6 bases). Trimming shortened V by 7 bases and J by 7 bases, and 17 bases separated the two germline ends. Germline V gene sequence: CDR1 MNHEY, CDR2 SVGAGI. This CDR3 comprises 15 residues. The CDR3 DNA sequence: TGTGCCAGCAAAATTCGGACAGCCGAAAATTCACCCCTCCACTTT. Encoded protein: CASKIRTAENSPLHF.

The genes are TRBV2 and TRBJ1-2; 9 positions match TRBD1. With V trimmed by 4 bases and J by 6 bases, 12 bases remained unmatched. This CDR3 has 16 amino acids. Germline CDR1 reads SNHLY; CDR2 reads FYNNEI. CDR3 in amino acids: CASSAWRQGGPNGYTF. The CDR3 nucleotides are TGTGCCAGCAGTGCCTGGAGACAGGGGGGACCAAATGGCTACACCTTC.

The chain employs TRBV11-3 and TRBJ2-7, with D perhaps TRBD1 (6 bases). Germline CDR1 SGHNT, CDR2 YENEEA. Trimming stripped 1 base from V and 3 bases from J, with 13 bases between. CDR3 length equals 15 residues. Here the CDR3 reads CASSLATGKLYEQYF. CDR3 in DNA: TGTGCCAGCAGCTTAGCGACAGGAAAACTCTACGAGCAGTACTTC.

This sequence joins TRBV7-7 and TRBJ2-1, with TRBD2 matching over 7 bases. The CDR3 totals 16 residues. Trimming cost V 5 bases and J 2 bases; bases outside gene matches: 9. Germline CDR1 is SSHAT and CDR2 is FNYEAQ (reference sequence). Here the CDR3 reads CASSPLGGSTYNEQFF. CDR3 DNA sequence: TGTGCCAGCAGCCCATTGGGGGGGTCTACCTACAATGAGCAGTTCTTC.

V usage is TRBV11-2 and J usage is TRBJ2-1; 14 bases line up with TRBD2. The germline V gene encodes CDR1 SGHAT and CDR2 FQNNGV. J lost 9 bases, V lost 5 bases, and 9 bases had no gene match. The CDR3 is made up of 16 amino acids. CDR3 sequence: CASSPRVTSGGVEQFF. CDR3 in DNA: TGTGCCAGCAGCCCCAGGGTGACTAGCGGGGGGGTTGAGCAGTTCTTC.

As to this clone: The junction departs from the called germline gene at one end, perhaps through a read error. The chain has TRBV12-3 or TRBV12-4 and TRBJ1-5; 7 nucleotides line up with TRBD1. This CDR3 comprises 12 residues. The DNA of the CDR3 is TGTGCCAGCAGTTTATCCAGACAGGGAGAAGTTTTT. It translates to CASSLSRQGEVF.